This T cell receptor beta chain is drawn from a study of blood T cell repertoires in COVID-19. The wider study: Donors in the United States, Italy and Spain gave samples during acute or convalescent COVID-19. T cells, B-cell-depleted T cells, or PBMCs supplied cDNA or gDNA.

Per the study methods: Amplification from reference gene primers served as the basis for estimated nucleated cell counts. Assay: immunoSEQ multiplex PCR; the TCRdb copy retains only in-frame clones and omits some. Clone size and the V and J calls come from that table; the DNA yielded D and trimming. This table has approximately 180,000 clones, approximately 80% appearing once. CDR3 length: 15 residues. Germline CDR1 is LNHDA and CDR2 is SQIVND (reference sequence). V was clipped by 9 bases and J by 0 bases, with 14 bases between them. While infection was still active, Seattle patients were enrolled and then followed longitudinally.

The sequence was collected from a middle-aged woman with COVID-19, enrolled during active disease. Sequences were obtained from peripheral blood. This chain links TRBV19 with TRBJ2-2, with a possible D match to TRBD2 (5 bases). CDR3 DNA sequence: TGTGCCAGCACCCAGACCGGGACGAACACCGGGGAGCTGTTTTTT. This sequence encodes CASTQTGTNTGELFF.